This paragraph reports one T cell receptor (beta chain). Its target is not known. The donors were members of the validation cohort, which comprised 120 subjects and was separate from the first cohort of about 700 subjects. The CDR3 extends over 13 amino acids. Germline V gives CDR1 KGHSH, CDR2 LQKENI. V was clipped by 1 base and J by 6 bases, with 9 bases between them. The data derive from a study of cytomegalovirus exposure and HLA in healthy donors. Study summary: In a later analysis, it was reported that the approximately 120 validation repertoires had been produced on the same platform as the 500 to 850 repertoires belonging to the first cohort. Study conclusions and caveats: According to a subsequent analysis, TCR clusters from the first cohort were inclined to appear together in the 120 validation repertoires. The authors listed 150 to 200 TCR beta chains as cytomegalovirus-associated.

Sequencing was performed with immunoSEQ multiplex PCR; in TCRdb, only in-frame clones are kept and a portion is missing. The sample includes approximately 210,000 clones, about 86% seen only once; the top ten take 2.9%. The source is a woman under 30 in good health and CMV-seronegative. Input material: PBMCs. The rearrangement joins TRBV18 to TRBJ1-1; D may be TRBD1 (5 bases). This CDR3 is CASSPLGGSEAFF. In DNA form, the CDR3 reads TGTGCCAGCTCACCACTCGGGGGGTCTGAAGCTTTCTTT.